The present T cell receptor (beta chain) was sequenced within a study of T cells after yellow fever vaccination. Per germline, CDR1 SGHTA and CDR2 FQGNSA. The CDR3 extends over 16 amino acids. V was clipped by 5 bases and J by 6 bases; unmatched bases: 15. TCRdb analysed the 5' RACE reads with MiXCR anew, one entry per CDR3 protein. The table shows 550,000 to 750,000 distinct CDR3 sequences, with approximately 15% occurring only once. V gene TRBV7-2 combines with J gene TRBJ2-5; TRBD1 matches at 7 bases. The sequences come from PBMCs, collected on the day of the yellow fever booster vaccination. This TCR was sampled from a man between 25 and 39 years old who received the YFV17D yellow fever vaccine. CDR3 DNA sequence: TGTGCCAGCAGCCTAAGGTTGCCGGGACAGATGAAGACCCAGTACTTC. Its protein product is CASSLRLPGQMKTQYF.